Listed below are T cell receptor beta chains from one sample, sequenced in a study of cytomegalovirus exposure and HLA in healthy donors. This table comes from immunoSEQ multiplex PCR, and its TCRdb copy is limited to in-frame clones, with some not included. Of around 89,000 clones in the sample, roughly 80% were seen once. Sequencing input: PBMCs. These receptors were taken from a girl aged 2 to 10 in good health and CMV-seropositive. The CDR3 runs from the conserved cysteine through the conserved F or W. A D gene is named only where the DNA matches it firmly. Expanded clones get a size class; other rows say once, few or many, or leave the size out.

J gene	V gene	clone size	D gene	CDR3 DNA	CDR3 protein
TRBJ2-1	TRBV21-1	.	.	TGTGCCAGCAGCAAATATGGCGGGAGCAAGAACAATGAGCAGTTCTTC	CASSKYGGSKNNEQFF
TRBJ1-2	TRBV19	.	TRBD1	TGTGCCAGTCTGACAGGGGATGGCTACACCTTC	CASLTGDGYTF
TRBJ1-1	TRBV7-9	.	.	TGTGCCAGCAGCTCCCGCCCTATAATTGACAGTCGAACTGAAGCTTTCTTT	CASSSRPIIDSRTEAFF
TRBJ2-1	TRBV29-1	.	TRBD2	TGCAGCGTTGAAGCAGACGGCGGGGGCACTAGCGGGAGAAGAAATGAGCAGTTCTTC	CSVEADGGGTSGRRNEQFF
TRBJ1-4	TRBV27	.	.	TGTGCCAGCTCCCCAGTCCTGTCTTCGAATGAAAAACTGTTTTTT	CASSPVLSSNEKLFF
TRBJ2-7	TRBV30	.	.	TGTGCCTGGAGAATTTCGGGTTTCTCCTACGAGCAGTACTTC	CAWRISGFSYEQYF
TRBJ1-2	TRBV7-9	.	.	TGTGCCAGCAGCTCCCGGGGGGCACCTTGGGACTATGGCTACACCTTC	CASSSRGAPWDYGYTF
TRBJ2-5	TRBV28	once	.	TGTGCCAGCAGTTTATTTGACTACCAAGAGACCCAGTACTTC	CASSLFDYQETQYF
TRBJ1-1	TRBV5-1	.	TRBD1	TGCGCCAGCAGCTCGCGGAACAGGGGGCTGAACACTGAAGCTTTCTTT	CASSSRNRGLNTEAFF
TRBJ2-1	TRBV2	.	TRBD2	TGTGCCAGCATTCGGACTAGCGGGAGAGTAAATGAGCAGTTCTTC	CASIRTSGRVNEQFF
TRBJ1-5	TRBV6-6	.	.	TGTGCCAGCAGTTACTCGATGGGCACTCAGCCCCAGCATTTT	CASSYSMGTQPQHF
TRBJ1-4	TRBV5-6	few	.	TGTGCCAGCAGCATCAGGGATACTAATGAAAAACTGTTTTTT	CASSIRDTNEKLFF
TRBJ2-1	TRBV2	.	TRBD1	TGTGCCACACAGGGGCCTTACAATGAGCAGTTCTTC	CATQGPYNEQFF
TRBJ2-7	TRBV5-6	.	.	TGTGCCAGCAGCTTGAAGGGAGGTTGGTACGAGCAGTACTTC	CASSLKGGWYEQYF
TRBJ2-2	TRBV30	few	TRBD2	TGTGCCTGGAGTGCAGGGACTAGCCTAAACACCGGGGAGCTGTTTTTT	CAWSAGTSLNTGELFF
TRBJ1-5	TRBV4-1	.	TRBD1	TGCGCCAGCAGCCGAGTCCCGGGACAGGGGGATCTTATTCAGCCCCAGCATTTT	CASSRVPGQGDLIQPQHF
TRBJ2-7	TRBV6-5	.	.	TGTGCCAGCAGTTACGAGCGGTCTGAATACGAGCAGTACTTC	CASSYERSEYEQYF
TRBJ2-2	TRBV9	.	.	TGTGCCAGCAGCGCTTTTGGGGAGCTGTTTTTT	CASSAFGELFF
TRBJ1-2	TRBV27	.	.	TGTGCCAGCAGTTACGGACAAGACAGTCTCTATGGCTACACCTTC	CASSYGQDSLYGYTF
TRBJ1-2	TRBV4-1	.	TRBD1	TGCGCCAGCAGCCAAGAGACAGGGGTGAACACCTTC	CASSQETGVNTF
TRBJ2-3	TRBV30	.	.	TGTGCCTGGAGTTCGAGGGCTAGAAGAGATACGCAGTATTTT	CAWSSRARRDTQYF
TRBJ1-4	TRBV27	.	TRBD1	TGTGCCAGCAGTTTGAGGACAGGGGATGAAAAACTGTTTTTT	CASSLRTGDEKLFF
TRBJ2-1	TRBV10-3	.	TRBD2	TGTGCCATCAGTAAGGGACTAGCGGAGCCCGGCAGGGGTGAGCAGTTCTTC	CAISKGLAEPGRGEQFF
TRBJ1-4	TRBV5-6	.	TRBD1	TGTGCCAGCAGGGTGACAGGGAAAGTCGGAAAACTGTTTTTT	CASRVTGKVGKLFF
TRBJ1-4	TRBV30	.	TRBD1	TGTGCCTGGGGGACAGGGAATGATGAAAAACTGTTTTTT	CAWGTGNDEKLFF
TRBJ2-7	TRBV28	once	TRBD2	TGTGCCAGCAGTTTGGGGACTAGCGGGAGGGCCCTGCCCTACGAGCAGTACTTC	CASSLGTSGRALPYEQYF
TRBJ2-1	TRBV6-5	.	.	TGTGCCAGCAGGGGACTTTACAATGAGCAGTTCTTC	CASRGLYNEQFF
TRBJ1-1	TRBV15	.	.	TGTGCCACCAGCAGAGGGGACTCCCGAGGCACTGAAGCTTTCTTT	CATSRGDSRGTEAFF
TRBJ1-5	TRBV19	.	TRBD1	TGTGCCAGTAGTACCGTCAGGGGGCAGCCCCAGCATTTT	CASSTVRGQPQHF
TRBJ2-1	TRBV19	few	TRBD2	TGTGCCAGTGCCCTACTCTGGACTAGCTCCTACAATGAGCAGTTCTTC	CASALLWTSSYNEQFF
TRBJ2-7	TRBV7-9	.	TRBD2	TGTGCCAGCAGCTTAGTCACAGGGACTAGAGAGCAGTACTTC	CASSLVTGTREQYF
TRBJ1-2	TRBV5-1	.	TRBD1	TGCGCCAGCAGCTTGATTGGGCAGGGGGATGGCTACACCTTC	CASSLIGQGDGYTF
TRBJ2-1	TRBV19	few	TRBD2	TGTGCCAGTAGTCCGGTAGCGGGGTACAATGAGCAGTTCTTC	CASSPVAGYNEQFF
TRBJ2-7	TRBV7-9	.	.	TGTGCCAGCAGCCCGGTCCCGTTCCCCTACGAGCAGTACTTC	CASSPVPFPYEQYF
TRBJ1-1	TRBV11-2	.	.	TGTGCCAGCAGCCAAGGGCCGGGGTTTGAAGCTTTCTTT	CASSQGPGFEAFF
TRBJ1-1	TRBV5-4	few	.	TGTGCCAGCAGCCTCAACACTGAAGCTTTCTTT	CASSLNTEAFF
TRBJ1-5	TRBV30	.	.	TGTGCCTGGAGTATGACACGCAATCAGCCCCAGCATTTT	CAWSMTRNQPQHF
TRBJ2-7	TRBV4-1	.	TRBD1	TGCGCCAGCAGCCAATCGCGGGACAGGAACGAGCAGTACTTC	CASSQSRDRNEQYF
TRBJ2-6	TRBV29-1	.	.	TGCAGCGGTAACAGGGACTCTGGGGCCAACGTCCTGACTTTC	CSGNRDSGANVLTF
TRBJ2-3	TRBV29-1	.	TRBD2	TGCAGCGTAGCGGGACTAGCGGGAGTCAAGGTTACTACAGATACGCAGTATTTT	CSVAGLAGVKVTTDTQYF
TRBJ2-5	TRBV27	.	TRBD1	TGTGCCAGCATAGTTTGCGGACAGGACCAAGAGACCCAGTACTTC	CASIVCGQDQETQYF
TRBJ2-3	TRBV7-2	.	TRBD2	TGTGCCAGCAGCCCACTAGCGGGCACAGATACGCAGTATTTT	CASSPLAGTDTQYF
TRBJ1-3	TRBV5-1	.	.	TGCGCCAGCAGCTTGGCCGGGGGATCTGGAAACACCATATATTTT	CASSLAGGSGNTIYF
TRBJ2-2	TRBV15	few	.	TGTGCCACCAGCAGAGATGGTCTAGATACCGGGGAGCTGTTTTTT	CATSRDGLDTGELFF
TRBJ1-1	TRBV11-3	.	.	TGTGCCAGCAGCTTAGATCTACGAACTGAAGCTTTCTTT	CASSLDLRTEAFF
TRBJ1-2	TRBV15	.	.	TGTGCCACCAGCAGAGATCTACGTACTACTAACTATGGCTACACCTTC	CATSRDLRTTNYGYTF
TRBJ2-1	TRBV29-1	.	TRBD2	TGCAGCGTCCAACTAGCGCGTTTTTACAATGAGCAGTTCTTC	CSVQLARFYNEQFF
TRBJ2-5	TRBV25-1	.	.	TGTGCCAGCAGTGACCGGGAGACCCAGTACTTC	CASSDRETQYF
TRBJ2-3	TRBV18	.	.	TGTGCCAGCTCACCGGCCCCATCATATAGCGCAGATACGCAGTATTTT	CASSPAPSYSADTQYF
TRBJ1-1	TRBV5-8	.	.	TGTGCCAGCAGCTTGTGGGCGAACACTGAAGCTTTCTTT	CASSLWANTEAFF
TRBJ2-1	TRBV25-1	.	.	TGTGCCAGCAGTGAATATGGACAGACCTACAATGAGCAGTTCTTC	CASSEYGQTYNEQFF
TRBJ2-7	TRBV27	.	.	TGTGCCAGCAGTCCCTTTACGGTACGCGCAGGGTTTATCGGGTACGAGCAGTACTTC	CASSPFTVRAGFIGYEQYF
TRBJ1-2	TRBV27	.	.	TGTGCCAGCAGTTTATTATCGGGATTCTATGGCTACACCTTC	CASSLLSGFYGYTF